The clone carrying this TCR beta chain was recorded once. Deletions cut 4 bases from V and 4 bases from J, with 16 bases between. This CDR3 region has 15 residues. Germline V lookup: CDR1 MNHNY, CDR2 SVGAGI (reference sequence). This sample is part of a study of circulating and synovial CD4+ cells in juvenile arthritis. The method was immunoSEQ multiplex PCR; TCRdb's version includes in-frame clones alone and lacks a portion of them. Of about 34,000 clones listed, nearly 97% are singletons. This receptor was obtained from a human donor with juvenile idiopathic arthritis. The chain combines TRBV6-6 with TRBJ1-1; D is perhaps TRBD1 (6 bases). Source material: CD4+ T cells from blood. The CDR3 sequence is CASSWNRAEVTEAFF. Written as DNA, the CDR3 is TGTGCCAGCAGTTGGAACAGGGCGGAGGTCACTGAAGCTTTCTTT.